Presented here are 24 T cell receptor beta chains from one specimen sequenced in a study of T cells of healthy individuals. One entry per CDR3 protein, called by TCRdb with MiXCR from the 5' RACE reads. The profile shows fewer than 75,000 distinct CDR3 sequences, roughly 15% of them singletons. All receptors come from a human donor in good health.

This clonotype occurred a few times. The chain employs TRBV5-6 and TRBJ1-1; a possible D gene is TRBD1 (5 bases). Trimming pared 2 bases from V and 5 bases from J, leaving 10 bases between. Germline V gene data show CDR1 as SGHDT and CDR2 as YYEEEE. The CDR3 extends over 13 amino acids. This chain's CDR3 is CASSFMGGTEAFF. CDR3 DNA: TGTGCCAGCAGCTTCATGGGGGGAACTGAAGCTTTCTTT.

This clonotype was seen a few times. This may stem from a read error, because a much larger clone lies one nucleotide away. V and J are TRBV10-3 and TRBJ2-7, with D unresolved. CDR3 length: 12 amino acids. Germline assignment: CDR1 ENHRY and CDR2 SYGVKD. V dropped 10 bases and J dropped 3 bases, with 13 bases sitting between them. CDR3 in amino acids: CATAGSRYEQYF. CDR3 sequence (DNA): TGTGCCACAGCCGGGTCGCGCTACGAGCAGTACTTC.

This clonotype was found a few times. The chain has TRBV29-1 and TRBJ1-4; D unclear. This CDR3 has 12 amino acids. Trimming removed 6 bases at V and 8 bases at J, with 13 bases between. Germline loops: CDR1 SQVTM, CDR2 ANQGSEA. The CDR3 here is CSVGVIREKLFF. In DNA, the CDR3 is TGCAGCGTCGGGGTTATTCGGGAAAAACTGTTTTTT.

V and J are TRBV28 and TRBJ1-1, with TRBD1 matching 7 bases. From germline, CDR1 is MDHEN and CDR2 SYDVKM. The ends lost 4 bases at V and 5 bases at J; junction bases unmatched: 4. This CDR3 is 13 amino acids long. Here the CDR3 reads CASSSPQGTEAFF. The CDR3 region has the DNA TGTGCCAGCAGTTCCCCACAGGGGACTGAAGCTTTCTTT. Looking up the rest from reference TRBV28 and TRBJ1-1 gives the full variable domain: DVKVTQSSRYLVKRTGEKVFLECVQDMDHENMFWYRQDPGLGLRLIYFSYDVKMKEKGDIPEGYSVSREKKERFSLILESASTNQTSMYLCASSSPQGTEAFFGQGTRLTVV.

In its sample, this clonotype was seen many times. This chain joins TRBV20-1 and TRBJ2-5; no clear D gene. Trimming cost V 4 bases and J 2 bases, with 14 bases left between them. The length of the CDR3 is 14 residues. Per germline, CDR1 DFQATT and CDR2 SNEGSKA (reference sequence). In DNA form, the CDR3 reads TGCAGTGCTATAATAGGGCTGGTACAAGAGACCCAGTACTTC. Protein sequence: CSAIIGLVQETQYF.

The chain employs TRBV9 and TRBJ2-2; D is uncertain. The CDR3 runs to 13 residues. Germline V gives CDR1 SGDLS, CDR2 YYNGEE. The V gene lost 0 bases and the J gene lost 6 bases, with 6 bases spanning the gap. CDR3 amino acids: CASSVGVSGELFF. The CDR3 DNA is TGTGCCAGCAGCGTAGGGGTTTCCGGGGAGCTGTTTTTT.

The V and J genes are TRBV7-3 and TRBJ2-3; TRBD2 matches 7 bases. The CDR3 has 14 residues. V dropped 2 bases and J dropped 1; count of bases not matched to a gene: 0. From germline, CDR1 is SGHTA and CDR2 FQGTGA. CDR3 amino acids: CASSLAGGTDTQYF. The CDR3 nucleotides are TGTGCCAGCAGCTTAGCGGGAGGCACAGATACGCAGTATTTT. The full variable domain, its missing parts supplied by reference TRBV7-3 and TRBJ2-3, is GAGVSQTPSNKVTEKGKYVELRCDPISGHTALYWYRQSLGQGPEFLIYFQGTGAADDSGLPNDRFFAVRPEGSVSTLKIQRTERGDSAVYLCASSLAGGTDTQYFGPGTRLTVL.

This clonotype was seen only once. A read error may account for a junction end that differs from germline. The CDR3 protein is CVSSLAFTEKLFF. CDR3 DNA sequence: TGTGTCAGCAGCTTAGCTTTTACTGAAAAACTGTTTTTT. The J gene is TRBJ1-4, the V gene TRBV7-9; D is unresolved. Per germline, CDR1 SEHNR and CDR2 FQNEAQ (reference sequence). This CDR3 comprises 13 residues.

This clonotype was seen at least ten times. The genes are TRBV19 and TRBJ1-4; 8 bases fit TRBD1. The germline V gene encodes CDR1 LNHDA and CDR2 SQIVND (reference sequence). The CDR3 has 14 residues. J gave up 2 bases and V 5 bases, and 1 base lay outside the gene matches. CDR3 region: CASSWTGTNEKLFF. The CDR3 nucleotides are TGTGCCAGTAGTTGGACAGGGACTAATGAAAAACTGTTTTTT. The complete variable domain, with remaining parts taken from reference TRBV19 and TRBJ1-4, reads DGGITQSPKYLFRKEGQNVTLSCEQNLNHDAMYWYRQDPGQGLRLIYYSQIVNDFQKGDIAEGYSVSREKKESFPLTVTSAQKNPTAFYLCASSWTGTNEKLFFGSGTQLSVL.

This clonotype was picked up many times. The chain uses TRBV30 and TRBJ2-6, with 13 bases lining up with TRBD2. Germline V lookup: CDR1 GTSNPN, CDR2 SVGIG (reference sequence). Trimming took 4 bases from V and 3 from J; bases not matched to a gene: 15. This CDR3 contains 20 residues. CDR3 in amino acids: CAWMTTSLRLAGGGANVLTF. The CDR3 DNA is TGTGCCTGGATGACCACCTCCCTGAGACTAGCGGGAGGTGGGGCCAACGTCCTGACTTTC.

A remark on this clonotype: With a much larger clone just one base away, this may be a read error. The chain recombines TRBV28 with TRBJ1-1, with 7 bases lining up with TRBD1. The CDR3 extends over 16 amino acids. Germline CDR1 and CDR2: MDHEN and SYDVKM. CDR3 coding DNA: TGTGCCAGCAGTCCCCCGGGGCAGGGGGGATTCACTGGAGCTTTCTTT. Its protein is CASSPPGQGGFTGAFF.

This clonotype has a handful of counts. The chain combines TRBV3-1 with TRBJ2-7, with TRBD2 identical over 7 bases. The V gene end was trimmed by 4 bases and the J gene end by 0 bases; junction bases not matched to a gene: 9. The germline V gene has CDR1 LGHDT and CDR2 YNNKEL (reference sequence). CDR3 length: 16 amino acids. The CDR3 region has the DNA TGTGCCAGCAGCCGGCGGGGGACGGGAAGCTCCTACGAGCAGTACTTC. Translating it yields CASSRRGTGSSYEQYF.

This clonotype has ten or more counts. The CDR3 loop reads CASSPGTANTGELFF. The CDR3 DNA sequence: TGTGCCAGCAGCCCAGGGACAGCCAACACCGGGGAGCTGTTTTTT. This rearrangement joins TRBV9 to TRBJ2-2; the match to TRBD1 covers 7 bases. Germline V gene sequence: CDR1 SGDLS, CDR2 YYNGEE. With 4 bases clipped from V and 2 bases from J, the junction kept 5 bases outside the gene matches. CDR3 size: 15 residues.

In this sample, this clonotype turned up many times. Because the CDR3 is missing its conserved closing phenylalanine or tryptophan, this is likely a read error. The DNA is omitted, as the CDR3 cannot be located on it reliably, and the CDR3 follows TCRdb's listing. Here the CDR3 reads CASSPPDGVEG. J is TRBJ1-4 and V is TRBV14. Germline CDR1 and CDR2: SGHDN and FVKESK. With termini counted, the CDR3 has 11 amino acids.

This clonotype appeared a few times. V is TRBV11-3 and J is TRBJ1-5, with 12 bases aligning to TRBD1. The CDR3 consists of 14 residues. Per the germline V gene, CDR1 is SGHNT and CDR2 is YENEEA. V lost 5 bases and J lost 11; bases outside the gene matches: 7. Here the CDR3 reads CASSPGTGGSAQHF. For the CDR3, the DNA is TGTGCCAGCAGCCCCGGGACAGGGGGCTCAGCCCAGCATTTT.

This clonotype was seen a handful of times. This chain links TRBV7-6 with TRBJ2-1, with 9 bases aligning to TRBD2. After removal of 4 bases from V and 6 bases from J, the junction contained 4 bases not matched to a gene. Germline lookup yields CDR1 SGHVS and CDR2 FNYEAQ. The CDR3 is 14 amino acids. The CDR3 region is CASSSRGGPNEQFF. CDR3 in DNA: TGTGCCAGCAGCTCGCGGGGGGGCCCCAATGAGCAGTTCTTC.

This clonotype has just a few counts. V is TRBV10-3 and J is TRBJ2-4; D uncertain. The V gene lost 3 bases and the J gene lost 0 bases, with 9 bases spanning the gap. The CDR3 covers 15 residues. Germline CDR1 is ENHRY and CDR2 is SYGVKD. In DNA form, the CDR3 reads TGTGCCATCAGTGACACATCCCGAGCCAAAAACATTCAGTACTTC. Its translation: CAISDTSRAKNIQYF.

Only one count was recorded for this clonotype. The rearrangement uses TRBV25-1 and TRBJ2-7, with a tentative D call TRBD2 (6 bases). Between the trimmed V and J ends, which lost 0 bases and 9 bases, there was a span of 21 bases. This CDR3 is 16 amino acids long. Germline-derived CDR1 and CDR2 are MGHDK and SYGVNS. The CDR3 DNA reads TGTGCCAGCAGTGAATATTACAGGCAGGAGGGTTTCGGGCAGTACTTC. Protein sequence: CASSEYYRQEGFGQYF.

V usage is TRBV6-2 or TRBV6-3 and J usage is TRBJ2-4; 8 bases map to TRBD2. V gave up 4 bases and J gave up 0 bases; unmatched junction bases: 8. The CDR3 is 17 residues long. Germline CDR1 and CDR2: MNHEY and SVGEGT. As DNA, the CDR3 is TGTGCCAGCAGTTCCGGACTAGCCCGACTAGCCAAAAACATTCAGTACTTC. It encodes CASSSGLARLAKNIQYF.

This clonotype was found many times. The J gene is TRBJ1-2, the V gene TRBV6-1; D is uncertain. The V and J ends lost 2 bases and 3 bases respectively, with 16 bases between them. The V gene's germline CDR1 is MNHNS and CDR2 SASEGT. The CDR3 is 16 amino acids. The DNA for the CDR3 is TGTGCCAGCAGTGAAAGTTTACGATTGATGGACTATGGCTACACCTTC. As protein: CASSESLRLMDYGYTF.

This clonotype has more than one count but fewer than ten. The V gene is TRBV6-1, the J gene TRBJ1-2; D is ambiguous. The CDR3 length is 13 residues. The germline V gene has CDR1 MNHNS and CDR2 SASEGT. The ends were cut back, 7 bases at V and 0 bases at J, with 9 bases in the middle. CDR3 in amino acids: CASTESSNYGYTF. The CDR3, as DNA: TGTGCCAGCACTGAGAGTTCTAACTATGGCTACACCTTC.

This clonotype was found many times. The rearrangement links TRBV5-4 to TRBJ2-5, with 7 bases that match TRBD1. Germline CDR1 and CDR2: SGHNT and YYREEE (reference sequence). This CDR3 has 13 amino acids. V was pared by 4 bases and J by 2 bases, with 2 bases of the junction left unmatched. The DNA for the CDR3 is TGTGCCAGCAGCCGGGACAGTCAAGAGACCCAGTACTTC. Amino acid sequence: CASSRDSQETQYF.

In its sample, this clonotype was seen many times. The V and J genes are TRBV10-3 and TRBJ2-1, with TRBD1 as a possible D gene (5 bases). The CDR3 loop spans 15 amino acids. Germline V gene data show CDR1 as ENHRY and CDR2 as SYGVKD. The V end lost 4 bases, the J end lost 4 bases, and 14 bases lay between the germline ends. CDR3 sequence: CAISGLGDSYNEQFF. The CDR3 nucleotides read TGTGCCATCAGTGGGTTAGGGGATTCATACAATGAGCAGTTCTTC.

This rearrangement joins TRBV3-1 to TRBJ1-5; D ambiguous. CDR1 LGHDT and CDR2 YNNKEL come from the germline V gene (reference sequence). Trimming removed 0 bases at V and 7 bases at J, with 1 base between. The CDR3 loop spans 11 amino acids. CDR3 loop: CASSQDQPQHF. DNA of the CDR3: TGTGCCAGCAGCCAAGACCAGCCCCAGCATTTT.